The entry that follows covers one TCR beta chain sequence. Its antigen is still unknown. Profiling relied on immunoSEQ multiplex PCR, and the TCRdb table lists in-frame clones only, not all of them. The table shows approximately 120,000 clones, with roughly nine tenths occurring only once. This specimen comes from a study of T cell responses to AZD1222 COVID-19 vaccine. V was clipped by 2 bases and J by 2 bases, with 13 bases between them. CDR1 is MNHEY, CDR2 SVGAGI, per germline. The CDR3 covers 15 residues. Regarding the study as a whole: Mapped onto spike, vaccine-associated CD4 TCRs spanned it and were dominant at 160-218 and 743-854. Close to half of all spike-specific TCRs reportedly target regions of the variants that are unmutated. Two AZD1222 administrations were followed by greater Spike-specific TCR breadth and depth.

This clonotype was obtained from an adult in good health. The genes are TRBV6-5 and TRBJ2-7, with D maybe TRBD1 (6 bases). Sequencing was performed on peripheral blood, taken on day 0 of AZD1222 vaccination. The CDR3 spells CASSYVPRGPYEQYF. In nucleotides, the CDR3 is TGTGCCAGCAGTTACGTCCCCAGGGGACCCTACGAGCAGTACTTC.